Each of the 10 T cell receptor beta chains below was sequenced from the same sample in a study of shared clonotypes between healthy human individuals. Naive CD8 cells lacked CD45RO and underwent positive selection for CCR7, leaving out terminally differentiated effector memory CD45RA+ cells. The assay was immunoSEQ multiplex PCR, and TCRdb's table has in-frame clones only and misses some. The repertoire holds some 2 million clones, with about 95% as singletons. Input material: naive CD8+ T cells sorted from blood. These TCRs come from a man between 18 and 35 years old in good health.

The chain combines TRBV18 with TRBJ2-5; D remains unclear. V shed 6 bases and J shed 1 base, with 3 bases lying between them. The germline V gene encodes CDR1 KGHSH and CDR2 LQKENI. CDR3 length: 11 amino acids. CDR3 region: CASSLQETQYF. Here the CDR3 DNA reads TGTGCCAGCTCCCTCCAAGAGACCCAGTACTTC.

The rearrangement uses TRBV7-9 and TRBJ2-7, with a weak D call TRBD2 (7 bases). The germline gives CDR1 SEHNR, CDR2 FQNEAQ (reference sequence). This CDR3 contains 14 residues. Trimming shortened V by 5 bases and J by 3 bases, and 14 bases separated the two germline ends. CDR3 loop: CASSPAGADYEQYF. CDR3 coding DNA: TGTGCCAGCAGCCCGGCGGGGGCCGACTACGAGCAGTACTTC.

The chain has TRBV2 and TRBJ2-1, with D unclear. Germline assignment: CDR1 SNHLY and CDR2 FYNNEI. The CDR3 has 15 amino acids. V lost 7 bases, J lost 0 bases, and 13 bases lay in between. The CDR3 sequence: CASITPESSYNEQFF. As DNA, the CDR3 is TGTGCCAGCATTACACCCGAGAGCTCCTACAATGAGCAGTTCTTC.

The chain combines TRBV9 with TRBJ1-5; D may be TRBD1 (5 bases). V was trimmed by 4 bases and J by 2 bases, leaving 13 bases between them. The CDR3 is made up of 15 amino acids. CDR1 SGDLS and CDR2 YYNGEE come from the germline V gene. CDR3 DNA: TGTGCCAGCAGCCCTCTTCCGGGGCGCAATCAGCCCCAGCATTTT. It specifies CASSPLPGRNQPQHF.

The chain links TRBV19 to TRBJ2-2; D not resolved. The CDR3 extends over 13 amino acids. V shed 3 bases and J shed 9 bases, with 11 bases lying between them. Germline V gives CDR1 LNHDA, CDR2 SQIVND (reference sequence). This CDR3 is CASSILPVRELFF. The DNA for the CDR3 is TGTGCCAGTAGTATTTTGCCAGTCCGGGAGCTGTTTTTT.

V usage is TRBV28 and J usage is TRBJ1-4, with a weak D call TRBD1 (6 bases). The CDR3 totals 14 residues. The ends were cut back, 6 bases at V and 6 bases at J, with 14 bases in the middle. Germline V gene sequence: CDR1 MDHEN, CDR2 SYDVKM. The CDR3 DNA follows: TGTGCCAGCAGGGTACAGGGATTTGATGAAAAACTGTTTTTT. Its translation: CASRVQGFDEKLFF.

The gene calls are TRBV7-9 and TRBJ1-1; TRBD1 matches at 10 bases. Germline-derived CDR1 and CDR2 are SEHNR and FQNEAQ (reference sequence). This CDR3 contains 16 residues. The trim removed 9 bases at V and 7 bases at J, leaving 17 bases unmatched. The CDR3: CASSPPGQGRLGEAFF. CDR3 bases: TGTGCCAGTTCTCCACCGGGACAGGGGCGTTTAGGTGAAGCTTTCTTT.

The chain has TRBV7-2 and TRBJ2-5; D may be TRBD1 or TRBD2 (6 bases each). CDR3 length: 17 residues. V lost 1 base and J 1 base, leaving 16 bases between the germline ends. CDR1 SGHTA and CDR2 FQGNSA come from the germline V gene. The CDR3 DNA follows: TGTGCCAGCAGCTTAGTCCTCGGGGGCGGGCCCCAAGAGACCCAGTACTTC. Amino acids: CASSLVLGGGPQETQYF. Combining the CDR3 with reference TRBV7-2 and TRBJ2-5 gives the whole variable domain GAGVSQSPSNKVTEKGKDVELRCDPISGHTALYWYRQSLGQGLEFLIYFQGNSAPDKSGLPSDRFSAERTGGSVSTLTIQRTQQEDSAVYLCASSLVLGGGPQETQYFGPGTRLLVL.

The rearrangement uses TRBV19 and TRBJ1-2; TRBD1 might be the D (6 bases). The CDR3 contains 14 residues. Trimming took off 5 bases at V and 4 bases at J, with 14 bases between the two ends. Germline CDR1 and CDR2: LNHDA and SQIVND (reference sequence). The DNA for the CDR3 is TGTGCCAGTAGTTTATCACAGGGCCCCTATGGCTACACCTTC. This translates into CASSLSQGPYGYTF.

The chain carries TRBV7-2 and TRBJ2-7, with D perhaps matching TRBD1 (6 bases). Germline CDR1 and CDR2: SGHTA and FQGNSA. The CDR3 consists of 14 residues. V lost 5 bases and J 2 bases, leaving 13 bases between the germline ends. CDR3 region: CASSKGGTTYEQYF. CDR3 bases: TGTGCCAGCAGCAAAGGGGGTACTACCTACGAGCAGTACTTC.